This TCR beta chain appears in the sequencing data of a study of CD8 T cells in ankylosing spondylitis. This clonotype was detected many times. What it recognizes is unknown. Findings and limits, study-wide: Blood from ankylosing spondylitis patients appeared to carry a characteristic roughly eight-variant TCR beta motif. Disease-linked clones proved CD8+ and comparatively uncommon in peripheral blood. Previously reported in reactive arthritis synovial fluid and blood were some of the motif variants. From matched ankylosing spondylitis synovial fluid, disease-linked clones were reportedly recovered at significantly enriched levels.

Libraries of TCR beta came from quantitative 5'-RACE with molecular barcodes. TCRdb reprocessed the 5' RACE reads via MiXCR and lists one record per CDR3 protein. The top ten clones hold nearly 7% of a sample with about 540,000 distinct CDR3 sequences, more than 9.5% of them seen once. The receptor was isolated from a male donor with ankylosing spondylitis. Sequencing was done on a sample of blood, either unsorted or a sorted T cell fraction (not recorded which).

The chain's CDR3 is CASSSGTAYGYTF. The CDR3, as DNA: TGTGCCAGCAGCTCCGGGACAGCCTATGGCTACACCTTC. This chain connects TRBV5-6 to TRBJ1-2; 7 bases agree with TRBD1. Germline loops: CDR1 SGHDT, CDR2 YYEEEE. Trimming removed 3 bases from V and 4 bases from J; junction bases left unmatched: 3. The CDR3 loop spans 13 amino acids.